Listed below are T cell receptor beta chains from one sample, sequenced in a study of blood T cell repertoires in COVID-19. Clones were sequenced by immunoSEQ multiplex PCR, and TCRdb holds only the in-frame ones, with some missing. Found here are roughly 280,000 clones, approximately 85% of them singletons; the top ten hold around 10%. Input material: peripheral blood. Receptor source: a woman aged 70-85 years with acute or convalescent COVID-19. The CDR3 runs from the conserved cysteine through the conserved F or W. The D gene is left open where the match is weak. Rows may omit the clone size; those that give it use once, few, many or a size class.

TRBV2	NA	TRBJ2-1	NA	TGTGCCAGTAGTTCCCAGGGGAGAGGGGAGCAGTTCTTC	CASSSQGRGEQFF
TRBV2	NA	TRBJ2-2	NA	TGTGCCAGCAGGGCGGGCGGACTAAACACCGGGGAGCTGTTTTTT	CASRAGGLNTGELFF
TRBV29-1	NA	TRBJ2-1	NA	TGCAGCGTTGGGGCTGGAGGGAAGCAGTTCTTC	CSVGAGGKQFF
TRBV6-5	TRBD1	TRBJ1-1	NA	TGTGCCAGCGGCGCAGGGGGTGGAAGCACTGAAGCTTTCTTT	CASGAGGGSTEAFF
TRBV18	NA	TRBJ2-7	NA	TGTGCCAGCTCGCCGGGGGTAGAACGCGAGCAGTACTTC	CASSPGVEREQYF
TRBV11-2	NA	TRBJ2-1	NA	TGTGCCAGCAGCTTAGGAGGCGGATTAAACAATGAGCAGTTCTTC	CASSLGGGLNNEQFF
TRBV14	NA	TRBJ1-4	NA	TGTGCCAGCAGCCAAATGGGCCACCTTAATGAAAAACTGTTTTTT	CASSQMGHLNEKLFF
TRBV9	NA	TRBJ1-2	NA	TGTGCCAGCAGCACTCAGACCGGGGAGGGGGGCTACACCTTC	CASSTQTGEGGYTF
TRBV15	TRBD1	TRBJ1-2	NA	TGTGCCACCAGCAGAGACGGGACAGGGGGCGGCTACACCTTC	CATSRDGTGGGYTF
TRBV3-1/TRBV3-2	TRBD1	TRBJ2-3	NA	TGTGCCAGCAGCCTCGGGACAGGGTCAGATACGCAGTATTTT	CASSLGTGSDTQYF
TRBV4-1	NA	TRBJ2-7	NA	TGCGCCAGCAGCAAGGGACTCGCCGACGAGCAGTACTTC	CASSKGLADEQYF
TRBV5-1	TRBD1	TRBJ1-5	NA	TGCGCCAGCAGGCGGGACAGGACTCAGCCCCAGCATTTT	CASRRDRTQPQHF
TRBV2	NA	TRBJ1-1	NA	TGTGCCAGCAGTCACGAGCAGGCGCGGGGAGCTTTCTTT	CASSHEQARGAFF
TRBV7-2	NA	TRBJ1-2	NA	TGTGCCAGCAGCTTAGCGATCCGGGGCTACACCTTC	CASSLAIRGYTF
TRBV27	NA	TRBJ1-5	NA	TGTGCCAGCAGTTTATATGGGATCCGGAGGGGACAGCCCCAGCATTTT	CASSLYGIRRGQPQHF
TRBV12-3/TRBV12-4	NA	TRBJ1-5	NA	TGTGCCAGCAGCCGACAGATCAATCAGCCCCAGCATTTT	CASSRQINQPQHF
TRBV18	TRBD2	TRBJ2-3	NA	TGTGCCAGCTCACCACCTCCGGGGGGGCGCACAGATACGCAGTATTTT	CASSPPPGGRTDTQYF
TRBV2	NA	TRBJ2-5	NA	TGTGCCAGCAGTCGACAGCCACAAGAGACCCAGTACTTC	CASSRQPQETQYF
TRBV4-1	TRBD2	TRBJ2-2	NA	TGCGCCAGCAGCCAAATGTGGGGGGGTAGGACCGGGGAGCTGTTTTTT	CASSQMWGGRTGELFF
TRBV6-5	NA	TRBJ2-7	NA	TGTGCCAGCAGTTCCTCAGGGGTCTACGAGCAGTACTTC	CASSSSGVYEQYF
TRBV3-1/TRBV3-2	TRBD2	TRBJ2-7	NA	TGTGCCAGCAGCCCGGGGTGGGGACTAGCGGGGGTGCAGTACTTC	CASSPGWGLAGVQYF
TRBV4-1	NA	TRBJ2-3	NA	TGCGCCAGCAGCCAACCCCGGGCCAGGGAACCCACAGATACGCAGTATTTT	CASSQPRAREPTDTQYF
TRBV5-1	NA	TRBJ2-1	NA	TGCGCCAGCAGCTTGGGAAATCCAGGGGCGAAGGATGAGCAGTTCTTC	CASSLGNPGAKDEQFF
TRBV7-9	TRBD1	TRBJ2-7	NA	TGTGCCAGCACTCCCGGACAGGGTTACTACGAGCAGTACTTC	CASTPGQGYYEQYF
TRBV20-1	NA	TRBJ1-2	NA	TGCAGTGCTACAGGATATGGCTACACCTTC	CSATGYGYTF
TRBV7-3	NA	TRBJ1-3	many	TGTGCCAGCACCTTAGGCCCCGGGGGCACCATATATTTT	CASTLGPGGTIYF
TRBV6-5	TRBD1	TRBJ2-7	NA	TGTGCCAGCAGTTACTCCGGGACAGGGAACTACGAGCAGTACTTC	CASSYSGTGNYEQYF
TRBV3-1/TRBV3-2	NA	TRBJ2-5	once	TGTGCCAGCAGCCAAGGCCTCGGGGAGGGGGGGATGAGGGAGCAGTACTTC	CASSQGLGEGGMREQYF
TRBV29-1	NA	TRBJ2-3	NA	TGCAGCGTTGATGAGGTGGGGCAGGGGGGCGCAGATACGCAGTATTTT	CSVDEVGQGGADTQYF
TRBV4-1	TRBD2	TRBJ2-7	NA	TGCGCCAGCAGCCAAAATCCGGCTAGCGGCCCCTACGAGCAGTACTTC	CASSQNPASGPYEQYF
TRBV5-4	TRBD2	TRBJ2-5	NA	TGTGCCAGCAGCAAGGGACTAGCGGGGGGTTCTGGAGAGACCCAGTACTTC	CASSKGLAGGSGETQYF
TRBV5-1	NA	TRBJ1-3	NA	TGCGCCAGCAGCTTGACAGGTCTCTCTGGAAACACCATATATTTT	CASSLTGLSGNTIYF
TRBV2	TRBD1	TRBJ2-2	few	TGTGCCAGCAGTTGGACAGGCACCGGGGAGCTGTTTTTT	CASSWTGTGELFF
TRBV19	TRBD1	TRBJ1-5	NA	TGTGCCAGTAGTATGGCGGACAGGGCTAGCAATCAGCCCCAGCATTTT	CASSMADRASNQPQHF
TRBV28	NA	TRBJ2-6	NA	TGTGCCAGCAGTCTCGGGGGTTCCCAGGCTACTGGGGCCAACGTCCTGACTTTC	CASSLGGSQATGANVLTF
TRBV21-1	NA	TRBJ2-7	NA	TGTGCCAGCAGCAAAGCCGCCAGGGGGGAGCAGTACTTC	CASSKAARGEQYF
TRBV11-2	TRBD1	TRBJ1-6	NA	TGTGCCAGCAGCCTACGGACAGGGAAGTCACCCCTCCACTTT	CASSLRTGKSPLHF
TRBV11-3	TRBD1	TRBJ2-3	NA	TGTGCCAGCAGCTTAGCTACCGGGACAGGCAGCACAGATACGCAGTATTTT	CASSLATGTGSTDTQYF
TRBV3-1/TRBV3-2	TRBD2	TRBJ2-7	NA	TGTGCCAGCAGCCAGCCCAGCGGGGGACGCGAGCAGTACTTC	CASSQPSGGREQYF
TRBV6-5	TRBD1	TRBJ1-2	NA	TGTGCCAGCAGTTCCAACCCAGGGGGCTATGGCTACACCTTC	CASSSNPGGYGYTF
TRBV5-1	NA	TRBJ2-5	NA	TGCGCCAGCAGCTTGGGTGGGGGACTAGAGACCCAGTACTTC	CASSLGGGLETQYF
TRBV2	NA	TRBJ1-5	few	TGTGCCAGCAGTGACGCACAGAGTAGACAGCCCCAGCATTTT	CASSDAQSRQPQHF
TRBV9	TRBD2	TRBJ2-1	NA	TGTGCCAGCAGCGCAGGGTTGGGACTAGCAGGCAATGAGCAGTTCTTC	CASSAGLGLAGNEQFF
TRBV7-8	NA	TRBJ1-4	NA	TGTGCCAGCAGCTTGGGGGGAGGGACAACTAATGAAAAACTGTTTTTT	CASSLGGGTTNEKLFF
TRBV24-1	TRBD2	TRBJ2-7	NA	TGTGCCACCAGTGCCCTGACTGGAGCGGGGGGCTACGAGCAGTACTTC	CATSALTGAGGYEQYF
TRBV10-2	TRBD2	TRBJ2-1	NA	TGCGCCAGCAGTGAACCCAGCGGGGCCTACAATGAGCAGTTCTTC	CASSEPSGAYNEQFF
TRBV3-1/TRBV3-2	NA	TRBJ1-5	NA	TGTGCCAGCAGCCACCTCAATCAGCCCCAGCATTTT	CASSHLNQPQHF
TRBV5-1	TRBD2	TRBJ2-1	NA	TGCGCCAGCAGCCAGCGGGGGGATGAGCAGTTCTTC	CASSQRGDEQFF
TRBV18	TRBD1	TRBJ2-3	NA	TGTGCCAGCTCACCAACAGGGGTAGGGGATACGCAGTATTTT	CASSPTGVGDTQYF
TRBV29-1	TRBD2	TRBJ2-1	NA	TGCAGCGCCCGGGACTACTCCTACAATGAGCAGTTCTTC	CSARDYSYNEQFF
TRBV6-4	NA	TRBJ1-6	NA	TGTGCCAGCAGTGACGCAGGCTCCTATAATTCACCCCTCCACTTT	CASSDAGSYNSPLHF
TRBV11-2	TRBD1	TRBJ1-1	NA	TGTGCCAGCAGCTTGACAGGGAAAGGGTGGAGTTACACTGAAGCTTTCTTT	CASSLTGKGWSYTEAFF
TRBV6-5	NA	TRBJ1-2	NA	TGTGCCAGCAGAAAGCGGACCGATGGCTACACCTTC	CASRKRTDGYTF
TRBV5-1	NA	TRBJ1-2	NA	TGCGCCAGCAGCTTGGAGTCAGGGAAAGGTGGCTACACCTTC	CASSLESGKGGYTF